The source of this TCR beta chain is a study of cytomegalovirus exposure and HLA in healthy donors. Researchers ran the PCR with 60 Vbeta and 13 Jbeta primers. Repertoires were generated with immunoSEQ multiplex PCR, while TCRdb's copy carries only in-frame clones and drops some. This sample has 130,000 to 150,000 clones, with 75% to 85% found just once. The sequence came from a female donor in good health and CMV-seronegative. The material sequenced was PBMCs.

The CDR3 DNA follows: TGTGCCAGCAGTAGGACAGGGGCCGGCACCGGGGAGCTGTTTTTT. Protein sequence: CASSRTGAGTGELFF. The chain is built from TRBV2 and TRBJ2-2; TRBD1 aligns across 9 bases. CDR1 and CDR2 from the germline V gene are SNHLY and FYNNEI. The CDR3 consists of 15 residues. V was clipped by 5 bases and J by 4 bases; unmatched bases: 5.